Listed below are T cell receptor beta chains from one sample, sequenced in a study of technical replicates of blood from a handful of donors. Using immunoSEQ multiplex PCR, the repertoire was profiled, and TCRdb retains in-frame clones only, with some absent. The table records around 60,000 clones, 85% to 95% of them present only once. Source material: PBMCs. These receptors were obtained from a human donor in good health. Some clones in this sample may be carry-over from other donors' samples. CDR3s include the opening cysteine and the closing phenylalanine or tryptophan. D genes are given only for firm matches. A clone size is listed for some rows: how often the clone was seen (once, few, many), or a class if it is expanded.

D	length	V	J	size	DNA	CDR3
NA	15	TRBV7-6	TRBJ2-7	NA	TGTGCCAGCAGCTTAGTGGGGCAGGGATTCAGCGAGCAGTACTTC	CASSLVGQGFSEQYF
NA	14	TRBV2	TRBJ1-1	NA	TGTGCCAGCAGTGAACCTGGACAGATGAATGAAGCTTTCTTT	CASSEPGQMNEAFF
NA	14	TRBV2	TRBJ2-1	once	TGTGCCAGCATGATTGGGAGCTCCTACAATGAGCAGTTCTTC	CASMIGSSYNEQFF
NA	16	TRBV7-2	TRBJ1-1	NA	TGTGCCAGCAGCTTAAGCCCTGCCATTCCTAACACTGAAGCTTTCTTT	CASSLSPAIPNTEAFF
TRBD2	18	TRBV11-2	TRBJ2-3	NA	TGTGCCAGCAGTCAGGGACTAGCGGGAGTAATGGGGACAGATACGCAGTATTTT	CASSQGLAGVMGTDTQYF
NA	15	TRBV15	TRBJ2-2	once	TGTGCCACCAGCAGAGGAGGGAGTTGGACCGGGGAGCTGTTTTTT	CATSRGGSWTGELFF
NA	16	TRBV7-9	TRBJ2-5	NA	TGTGCCAGCAGCATACTATACGCTTCCCCGGGAGAGACCCAGTACTTC	CASSILYASPGETQYF
TRBD2	16	TRBV4-3	TRBJ2-3	NA	TGCGCCAGCAGCCAAGGTCCTAGCGGGACCACAGATACGCAGTATTTT	CASSQGPSGTTDTQYF
TRBD2	16	TRBV5-1	TRBJ2-5	once	TGCGCCAGCACTTGGGGACTAGCGGAATTGGGAGAGACCCAGTACTTC	CASTWGLAELGETQYF
NA	14	TRBV11-2	TRBJ2-7	NA	TGTGCCAGCAGCTTAGCCCCCGACAGGAACGAGCAGTACTTC	CASSLAPDRNEQYF
NA	14	TRBV5-1	TRBJ2-3	once	TGCGCCAGCAGCTTTGGGGGGAACACAGATACGCAGTATTTT	CASSFGGNTDTQYF
NA	16	TRBV7-6	TRBJ2-7	NA	TGTGCCAGCAGCTTAGCCGGGGCGGGGGCCCCCTACGAGCAGTACTTC	CASSLAGAGAPYEQYF
NA	15	TRBV9	TRBJ2-5	NA	TGTGCCAGCAGCGTAGCGGTTCTAGAAGCGGAGACCCAGTACTTC	CASSVAVLEAETQYF
NA	16	TRBV5-6	TRBJ1-5	NA	TGTGCCAGCAGCTTGGGTCGCGGGCCGTTCAATCAGCCCCAGCATTTT	CASSLGRGPFNQPQHF
NA	13	TRBV10-3	TRBJ1-2	NA	TGTGCCATCAGCTCCCGGGAGAACTATGGCTACACCTTC	CAISSRENYGYTF
NA	13	TRBV6-5	TRBJ1-2	NA	TGTGCCAGCTCGATGGGGGCGACCTATGGCTACACCTTC	CASSMGATYGYTF
NA	15	TRBV5-4	TRBJ1-6	NA	TGTGCCAGCAGCTTGGCTGCTAAGTATAATTCACCCCTCCACTTT	CASSLAAKYNSPLHF
NA	15	TRBV7-8	TRBJ1-5	NA	TGTGCCAGCAGCTTCTCAAACGAGTACAATCAGCCCCAGCATTTT	CASSFSNEYNQPQHF
TRBD1	17	TRBV5-6	TRBJ1-2	NA	TGTGCCAGCAGCTTGGAATCTGACCGCAGGGGGCTAAGTGGCTACACCTTC	CASSLESDRRGLSGYTF
TRBD1	18	TRBV6-4	TRBJ1-4	NA	TGTGCCAGCAGTGACTCGGGGCAGGGGGCAAGTTCGGGTGAAAAACTGTTTTTT	CASSDSGQGASSGEKLFF